The rows below give T cell receptor beta chains drawn from one sample of a study of neoadjuvant nivolumab and ipilimumab in lung cancer. Method: immunoSEQ multiplex PCR; TCRdb's copy keeps in-frame clones and lacks some. This repertoire shows around 2,500 clones, 85% to 90% found once; its top ten account for roughly 2.4%. Sequenced here: tumor tissue, sampled before neoadjuvant nivolumab, alone or with ipilimumab. These TCRs come from an adult with non-small cell lung cancer. The CDR3 runs from the conserved cysteine through the conserved F or W. Fields, in order: clone size, V gene, D gene, J gene, CDR3 DNA, CDR3 protein. A D gene is named only where the DNA matches it firmly. Size is stated for part of the rows, as once, few or many counts, or as a class when the clone is expanded.

once	TRBV19	NA	TRBJ1-5	TGTGCCAGTAGTATAGATCGAAGGCAGCCCCAGCATTTT	CASSIDRRQPQHF
NA	TRBV6-6	NA	TRBJ1-1	TGTGCCAGCAGTTTCCCCAGGGAAAGGAACACTGAAGCTTTCTTT	CASSFPRERNTEAFF
NA	TRBV4-1	TRBD1	TRBJ2-5	TGCGCCAGCAGCCAAGAGGGCTCAGGACAGGGGACGGAGACCCAGTACTTC	CASSQEGSGQGTETQYF
once	TRBV27	TRBD1	TRBJ2-1	TGTGCCAGCAGTTCGAGGACAGGGAACAATGAGCAGTTCTTC	CASSSRTGNNEQFF
NA	TRBV2	NA	TRBJ2-6	TGTGCCAGCAGCACAGGGTTAACTGGGGCCAACGTCCTGACTTTC	CASSTGLTGANVLTF
NA	TRBV11-2	NA	TRBJ2-2	TGTGCCAGCAGCTTAGGTGGCGGGTGGGACACCGGGGAGCTGTTTTTT	CASSLGGGWDTGELFF
NA	TRBV18	NA	TRBJ1-4	TGTGCCAGCCACGGAGGGGGAAAACTGTTTTTT	CASHGGGKLFF
NA	TRBV7-6	NA	TRBJ1-5	TGTGCCAGCAGCTTAGGGGGGTTGAGCCAGCCCCAGCATTTT	CASSLGGLSQPQHF
NA	TRBV5-1	TRBD2	TRBJ2-3	TGCGCCAGCAGCTTTGAACCAGCGGGAGTGTGGACAGATACGCAGTATTTT	CASSFEPAGVWTDTQYF
NA	TRBV10-2	NA	TRBJ1-3	TGCGCCAGCAGTGGACAGGGAAACACCATATATTTT	CASSGQGNTIYF
NA	TRBV5-1	TRBD2	TRBJ2-1	TGCGCCAGCAGCTTGGAGCTAGCGGGAAGGGGAAATGAGCAGTTCTTC	CASSLELAGRGNEQFF
NA	TRBV11-2	TRBD1	TRBJ1-2	TGTGCCAGCAGCTTGGGACAGGGGGCGTCGGGTGGCTACACCTTC	CASSLGQGASGGYTF
once	TRBV6-5	NA	TRBJ1-5	TGTGCCAGCAGTTCCGGGGTCCTGCCCCAGCATTTT	CASSSGVLPQHF
NA	TRBV11-3	NA	TRBJ2-7	TGTGCCAGCAGCTGGACCCGCCTTGGAGGGACGGGTTACGAGCAGTACTTC	CASSWTRLGGTGYEQYF
NA	TRBV5-4	TRBD2	TRBJ2-1	TGTGCCAGCAGCTTGGATGGGGCGGGAGGGCCTAGGGAGCAGTTCTTC	CASSLDGAGGPREQFF
NA	TRBV6-1	TRBD1	TRBJ1-3	TGTGCCAGCAGCCGAACGGGGACAGATGGAAACACCATATATTTT	CASSRTGTDGNTIYF
NA	TRBV5-4	NA	TRBJ2-2	TGTGCCAGCAGCTCCAAGATGGGCGGGGAGCTGTTTTTT	CASSSKMGGELFF
NA	TRBV18	TRBD2	TRBJ2-5	TGTGCCAGCTCCAGGACTAGCGGGAGAATTGAGACCCAGTACTTC	CASSRTSGRIETQYF
NA	TRBV28	NA	TRBJ1-2	TGTGCCAGCAGTTCTCAACCCCCTGGGGGCTATGGCTACACCTTC	CASSSQPPGGYGYTF
few	TRBV7-3	NA	TRBJ1-5	TGTGCCAGCAGCTTTAGCAATCAGCCCCAGCATTTT	CASSFSNQPQHF
NA	TRBV11-2	TRBD1	TRBJ1-3	TGTGCCAGCAGCCGTCTAGGGACAGGGGTCCTCTCTGGAAACACCATATATTTT	CASSRLGTGVLSGNTIYF
NA	TRBV6-5	TRBD1	TRBJ2-7	TGTGCCAGCAGTTATTCGACAGGGGGGTACGAGCAGTACTTC	CASSYSTGGYEQYF
NA	TRBV13	NA	TRBJ2-1	TGTGCCAGCAGCTCACAGGGAGGATTGTACAATGAGCAGTTCTTC	CASSSQGGLYNEQFF
NA	TRBV11-3	TRBD1	TRBJ2-6	TGTGCCAGCAGCGCCCCAGGGGGCTCTGGGGCCAACGTCCTGACTTTC	CASSAPGGSGANVLTF
NA	TRBV5-4	TRBD1	TRBJ1-1	TGTGCCAGCAGCTCGGACAGGCAAGAAGCTTTCTTT	CASSSDRQEAFF
NA	TRBV7-9	TRBD2	TRBJ2-1	TGTGCCAGCAGCCACCGGGGGGGATCCTACAATGAGCAGTTCTTC	CASSHRGGSYNEQFF
NA	TRBV5-4	NA	TRBJ2-3	TGTGCCAGCAAATTGGGCGGAGGTGGGTCGGATACGCAGTATTTT	CASKLGGGGSDTQYF
NA	TRBV7-9	NA	TRBJ1-5	TGTGCCAGCAGCGCACAGGGCCAGCCCCAGCATTTT	CASSAQGQPQHF
NA	TRBV5-6	TRBD1	TRBJ2-2	TGTGCCAGCAGCCGGGACAGGTCGAACACCGGGGAGCTGTTTTTT	CASSRDRSNTGELFF
once	TRBV5-1	TRBD1	TRBJ2-3	TGCGCCAGCAGCCCGACAGGGCCCGGCACAGATACGCAGTATTTT	CASSPTGPGTDTQYF
NA	TRBV2	NA	TRBJ1-2	TGTGCCAGCAGCTTACAGGCCAACTATGGCTACACCTTC	CASSLQANYGYTF
NA	TRBV28	TRBD2	TRBJ2-1	TGTGCCAGCAGTTTATGGGGGGGCGGGAGGGGCCATGAGCAGTTCTTC	CASSLWGGGRGHEQFF
NA	TRBV7-9	TRBD2	TRBJ2-3	TGTGCCAGCAGCATCCTCATAGCGGGAGGAGGAGATACGCAGTATTTT	CASSILIAGGGDTQYF
NA	TRBV28	TRBD1	TRBJ2-1	TGTGCCAGCAGCAAAGGGACAGCTCGTTACAATGAGCAGTTCTTC	CASSKGTARYNEQFF
NA	TRBV29-1	NA	TRBJ1-1	TGCAGCGTGAGAGGGTATAGCACTGAAGCTTTCTTT	CSVRGYSTEAFF
NA	TRBV28	NA	TRBJ2-3	TGTGCCAGCAGTTTTGGGGGTGCAGATACGCAGTATTTT	CASSFGGADTQYF
few	TRBV19	NA	TRBJ1-1	TGTGCCAGTAGTACTGAACTGGGAGCTTTCTTT	CASSTELGAFF
NA	TRBV7-3	NA	TRBJ2-2	TGTGCCAGCAGCTCGTCGAACACCGGGGAGCTGTTTTTT	CASSSSNTGELFF
NA	TRBV19	NA	TRBJ2-4	TGTGCCAGTAGTATAATCTGGGAAGGGATGGGGACCAAAAACATTCAGTACTTC	CASSIIWEGMGTKNIQYF
few	TRBV10-3	NA	TRBJ1-2	TGTGCCACCGCCGGCGGATCCCGCGGCTACACCTTC	CATAGGSRGYTF
NA	TRBV5-1	NA	TRBJ2-1	TGCGCCAGCAGCTTGGCATACAATGAGCAGTTCTTC	CASSLAYNEQFF
NA	TRBV5-1	TRBD1	TRBJ2-5	TGCGCCAGCAGCTTGGACAACCCGCAGGGGGCGGGGGAGACCCAGTACTTC	CASSLDNPQGAGETQYF
NA	TRBV7-7	NA	TRBJ2-6	TGTGCCAGCAGCCAAGATGCTAAGCCACAAAGTCGGGCCAACGTCCTGACTTTC	CASSQDAKPQSRANVLTF
NA	TRBV18	NA	TRBJ2-3	TGTGCCAGCTCACCACCGTCAGGGGAGGCAGATACGCAGTATTTT	CASSPPSGEADTQYF